This TCR beta chain was profiled in a study of shared clonotypes between healthy human individuals. The table lists this clone with a few counts. V shed 1 base and J shed 0 bases, with 10 bases lying between them. The germline V gene has CDR1 SGHRS and CDR2 YFSETQ. The CDR3 runs 15 residues. Assay used: immunoSEQ multiplex PCR; TCRdb lists only in-frame clones, some missing. The table has over 950,000 clones, 70% to 80% seen once; the top ten hold more than 0.85%. The sequenced sample consisted of memory CD4+ T cells from PBMCs. As to subset: CD45RA-negative fraction. This clonotype was obtained from a young man in good health. Some clones in this sample may be carry-over from other donors' samples. J is TRBJ1-2 and V is TRBV5-1; D remains ambiguous. This chain's CDR3 is CASSLIASSNYGYTF. In nucleotides, the CDR3 is TGCGCCAGCAGCTTGATAGCGTCTTCTAACTATGGCTACACCTTC.